Listed here are 30 T cell receptor beta chains from one sample, sequenced in a study of blood T cell repertoires in COVID-19. Produced via immunoSEQ multiplex PCR; TCRdb's table is partial and in-frame only. The sample lists around 200,000 clones; 65% to 85% were seen once. Sequenced: peripheral blood. The origin of the receptors is a woman in her thirties or forties with COVID-19, enrolled during active disease.

This chain uses TRBV6-5 with TRBJ1-3; a possible D gene is TRBD1 (6 bases). The length of the CDR3 is 14 residues. The V gene's germline CDR1 is MNHEY and CDR2 SVGAGI. Trimming pared 7 bases from V and 0 bases from J, leaving 10 bases between. Here the CDR3 reads CASIPTGSGNTIYF. Here the CDR3 DNA reads TGTGCCAGCATTCCGACAGGCTCTGGAAACACCATATATTTT.

The rearrangement links TRBV18 to TRBJ2-3; perhaps TRBD1 as D (5 bases). The CDR3 sequence is 13 residues long. Looked up from germline, CDR1 is KGHSH and CDR2 is LQKENI. Trimming pared 5 bases from V and 3 bases from J, leaving 9 bases between. In nucleotides, the CDR3 is TGTGCCAGCTCATTTCAGGGAACAGATACGCAGTATTTT. This codes for CASSFQGTDTQYF.

The CDR3: CASLSGNEQYF. Here the CDR3 DNA reads TGTGCCAGCCTCTCAGGTAACGAGCAGTACTTC. This chain connects TRBV5-6 to TRBJ2-7; D is unresolved. Trimming removed 7 bases from V and 5 bases from J, with 10 bases in between. This CDR3 spans 11 amino acids. CDR1 is SGHDT, CDR2 YYEEEE, per germline.

The chain employs TRBV7-9 and TRBJ1-1; tentative D call: TRBD1 (6 bases). Looked up from germline, CDR1 is SEHNR and CDR2 is FQNEAQ (reference sequence). The CDR3 sequence is 15 residues long. V was shortened by 8 bases and J by 5 bases, with 21 bases between the two germline ends. The CDR3 protein is CASLKSEGVGTEAFF. CDR3 DNA sequence: TGTGCCAGCCTAAAATCAGAGGGGGTAGGTACTGAAGCTTTCTTT.

This chain uses TRBV15 with TRBJ2-7, with 7 bases fitting TRBD2. Looked up from germline, CDR1 is LNHNV and CDR2 is YYDKDF (reference sequence). The CDR3 length is 14 residues. V lost 3 bases, J lost 2 bases, and 4 bases stayed unmatched. The chain's CDR3 is CATSRSRGAYEQYF. In DNA form, the CDR3 reads TGTGCCACCAGCAGGTCTCGGGGGGCCTACGAGCAGTACTTC.

This clone was detected a few times. The chain employs TRBV11-2 and TRBJ2-3; 9 bases align to TRBD2. The CDR3 loop spans 15 amino acids. The germline V gene has CDR1 SGHAT and CDR2 FQNNGV. With V trimmed by 5 bases and J by 3 bases, 6 bases remained unmatched. CDR3 sequence (DNA): TGTGCCAGCAGCCCCCAGCGGGGGGTTACAGATACGCAGTATTTT. As protein: CASSPQRGVTDTQYF.

The chain carries TRBV28 and TRBJ2-3; 9 nucleotides line up with TRBD2. Germline lookup yields CDR1 MDHEN and CDR2 SYDVKM. This CDR3 contains 16 residues. The trim removed 4 bases at V and 2 bases at J, leaving 7 bases unmatched. The CDR3 nucleotides read TGTGCCAGCAGTTCCTCCGGGACTAGCCCCACAGATACGCAGTATTTT. It yields the protein CASSSSGTSPTDTQYF.

The chain uses TRBV3-1 (or the pseudogene TRBV3-2) and TRBJ2-7; D is possibly TRBD2 (5 bases). V lost 1 base and J 2 bases, leaving 12 bases between the germline ends. Germline V lookup: CDR1 LGHDT, CDR2 YNNKEL (reference sequence). This CDR3 contains 15 residues. CDR3 sequence (DNA): TGTGCCAGCAGCCAAGGACTACCCATAACCTACGAGCAGTACTTC. It specifies CASSQGLPITYEQYF.

The rearrangement links TRBV3-1 (or the pseudogene TRBV3-2) to TRBJ1-4; 9 bases are shared with TRBD1. This CDR3 is built from 17 residues. CDR1 is LGHDT, CDR2 YNNKEL, per germline (reference sequence). V shed 6 bases and J 4 bases; nucleotides not matched to a gene: 12. CDR3 nucleotides: TGTGCCAGCAGTCGGGACAGGGCCCTCCTCTTTAATGAAAAACTGTTTTTT. It specifies CASSRDRALLFNEKLFF.

This chain connects TRBV7-8 to TRBJ2-7; 13 positions match TRBD2. The CDR3 extends over 17 amino acids. Trimming took 5 bases from V and 2 from J; bases not matched to a gene: 9. Germline CDR1 reads SGHVS; CDR2 reads FQNEAQ. The CDR3 DNA reads TGTGCCAGCAGCCGAGCCGGGACTAGCGGGATTCCCTACGAGCAGTACTTC. Amino acids: CASSRAGTSGIPYEQYF.

The rearrangement links TRBV11-2 to TRBJ1-4; TRBD1 aligns across 8 bases. The CDR3 is made up of 18 amino acids. Trimming removed 6 bases from V and 1 base from J; junction bases left unmatched: 13. CDR1 and CDR2 from the germline V gene are SGHAT and FQNNGV. This chain's CDR3 is CASSRRTGTGGTNEKLFF. The CDR3 nucleotides are TGTGCCAGCAGTCGAAGGACCGGGACAGGAGGAACTAATGAAAAACTGTTTTTT.

This chain uses TRBV7-2 with TRBJ2-4, with D possibly TRBD2 on 6 matching bases. There are 13 residues in the CDR3. V lost 1 base and J 8 bases, leaving 9 bases between the germline ends. CDR1 is SGHTA, CDR2 FQGNSA, per germline. The CDR3 sequence: CASSLGREDIQYF. DNA of the CDR3: TGTGCCAGCAGCTTAGGCAGGGAGGACATTCAGTACTTC. The entire variable domain, with the rest obtained from reference TRBV7-2 and TRBJ2-4, is as follows: GAGVSQSPSNKVTEKGKDVELRCDPISGHTALYWYRQSLGQGLEFLIYFQGNSAPDKSGLPSDRFSAERTGGSVSTLTIQRTQQEDSAVYLCASSLGREDIQYFGAGTRLSVL.

This clone was picked up one time. The rearrangement joins TRBV29-1 to TRBJ2-5; D gene uncertain. Per germline, CDR1 SQVTM and CDR2 ANQGSEA. The CDR3 sequence is 12 residues long. V lost 4 bases and J lost 6, with 12 bases in between. CDR3: CSVALADQTQYF. CDR3 DNA sequence: TGCAGCGTTGCTCTTGCGGATCAGACCCAGTACTTC. Combining the CDR3 with reference TRBV29-1 and TRBJ2-5 gives the whole variable domain SAVISQKPSRDICQRGTSLTIQCQVDSQVTMMFWYRQQPGQSLTLIATANQGSEATYESGFVIDKFPISRPNLTFSTLTVSNMSPEDSSIYLCSVALADQTQYFGPGTRLLVL.

This chain joins TRBV7-9 and TRBJ1-2; D is perhaps TRBD1 (5 bases). The CDR3 is made up of 15 amino acids. Germline loops: CDR1 SEHNR, CDR2 FQNEAQ (reference sequence). Trimming took off 3 bases at V and 8 bases at J, with 19 bases between the two ends. The CDR3 DNA reads TGTGCCAGCAGCTTTGCCGGGGACCGGGAGAGAGGCTACACCTTC. This codes for CASSFAGDRERGYTF.

The chain employs TRBV27 and TRBJ2-3, with 8 positions matching TRBD1. The germline V gene encodes CDR1 MNHEY and CDR2 SMNVEV (reference sequence). V trimming: 3 bases; J trimming: 6 bases; junction bases outside the gene matches: 8. CDR3 length equals 15 residues. CDR3 amino acids: CASSFPQGAPDTQYF. The CDR3 DNA reads TGTGCCAGCAGTTTCCCGCAGGGGGCCCCGGATACGCAGTATTTT.

The rearrangement uses TRBV27 and TRBJ1-5, with 11 bases fitting TRBD1. V shed 3 bases and J 7 bases; nucleotides not matched to a gene: 5. Germline V gene sequence: CDR1 MNHEY, CDR2 SMNVEV (reference sequence). The CDR3 totals 15 residues. The chain's CDR3 is CASSFGQGAGQPQHF. CDR3 DNA: TGTGCCAGCAGTTTTGGACAGGGGGCTGGGCAGCCCCAGCATTTT.

This clone was observed once. This sequence joins TRBV11-3 and TRBJ2-7; TRBD2 is a possible D gene (7 bases). V was trimmed by 5 bases and J by 6 bases, leaving 14 bases between them. The CDR3 sequence is 13 residues long. Germline CDR1 SGHNT, CDR2 YENEEA. The CDR3 loop reads CASSGGGPGEQYF. CDR3 in DNA: TGTGCCAGCAGCGGGGGGGGCCCGGGCGAGCAGTACTTC.

The CDR3 coding sequence is TGTGCCAGCAGCCAACTACGGGAGACCCAGTACTTC. Amino acid sequence: CASSQLRETQYF. The J gene is TRBJ2-5, the V gene TRBV6-5, with D uncertain. The CDR3 spans 12 residues. V shed 6 bases and J shed 5 bases, with 10 bases lying between them. The germline CDR1 and CDR2 sequences are MNHEY and SVGAGI.

This chain uses TRBV5-1 with TRBJ1-4, with D perhaps matching TRBD1 (6 bases). V lost 6 bases to trimming and J lost 6 bases, with 15 bases between them. The CDR3 contains 14 residues. Per the germline V gene, CDR1 is SGHRS and CDR2 is YFSETQ. This chain's CDR3 is CASNLRGGDEKLFF. Here the CDR3 DNA reads TGCGCCAGCAACCTCAGGGGTGGCGATGAAAAACTGTTTTTT.

The V gene is TRBV25-1, the J gene TRBJ2-1; TRBD2 might be the D (6 bases). The CDR3 runs 14 residues. V gave up 4 bases and J gave up 7 bases, with 14 bases separating them. CDR1 and CDR2 (germline): MGHDK, SYGVNS. This CDR3 is CASSGRRGVNEQFF. The DNA of the CDR3 is TGTGCCAGCAGTGGTCGGAGGGGAGTAAATGAGCAGTTCTTC.

The V and J genes are TRBV12-3 or TRBV12-4 and TRBJ1-1, with D possibly being TRBD1 (5 bases). V gave up 11 bases and J gave up 5 bases, with 18 bases separating them. The CDR3 extends over 13 amino acids. For the CDR3, the DNA is TGTGCCGGTAGGACATTTCAACAGACTGAAGCTTTCTTT. It is translated as CAGRTFQQTEAFF.

This clone has a handful of counts. This chain joins TRBV5-1 and TRBJ2-7; D may be TRBD1 (5 bases). V lost 2 bases and J 4 bases, leaving 13 bases between the germline ends. The CDR3 runs to 14 residues. CDR1 is SGHRS and CDR2 is YFSETQ in the germline V gene. The CDR3 spells CASSFRGRTYEQYF. CDR3 in DNA: TGCGCCAGCAGCTTTAGGGGCAGAACTTACGAGCAGTACTTC.

The chain carries TRBV6-1 and TRBJ2-1; D possibly corresponds to TRBD2 (6 bases). CDR3 size: 14 residues. V gave up 2 bases and J gave up 1 base, with 6 bases separating them. Germline loops: CDR1 MNHNS, CDR2 SASEGT. CDR3 sequence (DNA): TGTGCCAGCAGTGAACGGGAGTCCTACAATGAGCAGTTCTTC. Protein product: CASSERESYNEQFF.

The chain employs TRBV10-3 and TRBJ1-4, with TRBD1 matching 10 bases. Germline V gene data show CDR1 as ENHRY and CDR2 as SYGVKD. V shed 4 bases, J shed 0 bases, and the junction held 2 bases outside the gene matches. This CDR3 is built from 16 residues. The CDR3 loop is CAISAGTGATNEKLFF. The CDR3 DNA sequence: TGTGCCATCAGTGCCGGGACAGGGGCAACTAATGAAAAACTGTTTTTT.

The rearrangement joins TRBV6-6 to TRBJ2-2, with 14 positions matching TRBD2. The CDR3 covers 15 residues. V gave up 6 bases and J gave up 7 bases; unmatched junction bases: 4. CDR1 and CDR2 (germline): MNHNY, SVGAGI (reference sequence). In DNA, the CDR3 is TGTGCCAGCAGGCGGACTAGCGGGGGGATCGGGGAGCTGTTTTTT. Translated, it gives CASRRTSGGIGELFF.

This rearrangement joins TRBV5-1 to TRBJ2-5; weak D call: TRBD1 (7 bases). CDR3 length: 14 residues. The germline V and J ends were trimmed by 4 bases and 9 bases, with 19 bases remaining between them. From germline, CDR1 is SGHRS and CDR2 YFSETQ. This chain's CDR3 is CASSPGEGAGAQYF. As DNA, the CDR3 is TGCGCCAGCAGCCCGGGAGAGGGGGCAGGGGCCCAGTACTTC.

The chain couples TRBV5-6 to TRBJ1-2; TRBD1 matches at 10 bases. After removal of 0 bases from V and 5 bases from J, the junction contained 4 bases not matched to a gene. The germline gives CDR1 SGHDT, CDR2 YYEEEE. CDR3 length equals 15 residues. This CDR3 reads CASSLVGTGEYGYTF. The CDR3 DNA sequence: TGTGCCAGCAGCTTGGTGGGGACAGGGGAGTATGGCTACACCTTC.

The chain recombines TRBV11-2 with TRBJ1-2, with D possibly matching TRBD1 (5 bases). The CDR3 consists of 17 residues. Trimming removed 7 bases from V and 8 bases from J, with 29 bases in between. Looked up from germline, CDR1 is SGHAT and CDR2 is FQNNGV. The CDR3 loop is CASTLSRGGGANEGYTF. In nucleotides, the CDR3 is TGTGCCAGCACCCTGTCCCGCGGGGGAGGGGCTAACGAGGGCTACACCTTC.

The chain has TRBV6-5 and TRBJ1-6; 9 bases are a match to TRBD1. The CDR3 totals 13 residues. The V gene end was trimmed by 7 bases and the J gene end by 10 bases; junction bases not matched to a gene: 5. Looked up from germline, CDR1 is MNHEY and CDR2 is SVGAGI. CDR3 DNA: TGTGCCAGCACCCGGGACAGGGCCTCACCCCTCCACTTT. The encoded protein is CASTRDRASPLHF.

This clone has just one count. The chain uses TRBV14 and TRBJ1-6; D is perhaps TRBD1 (5 bases). Germline CDR1 and CDR2: SGHDN and FVKESK. This CDR3 is built from 13 residues. The V end was cut by 2 bases, the J end by 7 bases, with 6 bases between. The CDR3 spells CASSQTGNSPLHF. The CDR3 DNA reads as TGTGCCAGCAGCCAAACAGGCAATTCACCCCTCCACTTT.